A selection of T cell receptor beta chains follows, all from one sample in a study of shared clonotypes between healthy human individuals. TCRdb's copy holds only in-frame clones and misses some; the assay was immunoSEQ multiplex PCR. The sample carries under 2,000,000 clones, about 95% recorded once. Material: naive CD8+ T cells sorted from blood. The source is a young man in good health. The CDR3 runs from the conserved cysteine through the conserved F or W. Each record gives: V gene, D gene, CDR3 protein. D genes are given only for firm matches.

v_gene: TRBV28; d_gene: .; CDR3aa: CASGQNMNTEAFF
v_gene: TRBV6-1; d_gene: .; CDR3aa: CASTRGEDGELFF
v_gene: TRBV9; d_gene: .; CDR3aa: CASSVDQGNTEAFF
v_gene: TRBV6-1; d_gene: .; CDR3aa: CASSPYRGAGYEQYF
v_gene: TRBV4-3; d_gene: TRBD2; CDR3aa: CASSQGVAGDYEQYF
v_gene: TRBV28; d_gene: TRBD2; CDR3aa: CASSRAGGTYEQYF
v_gene: TRBV28; d_gene: TRBD1; CDR3aa: CASSLIKTGQGDYGYTF
v_gene: TRBV30; d_gene: TRBD2; CDR3aa: CAWSVRGSYEQYF
v_gene: TRBV9; d_gene: .; CDR3aa: CASSRDGGYEQYF
v_gene: TRBV5-4; d_gene: .; CDR3aa: CASSPAVSGNTIYF
v_gene: TRBV19; d_gene: .; CDR3aa: CASSIGTYTEAFF
v_gene: TRBV13; d_gene: TRBD2; CDR3aa: CASSFIGEGRANEQFF
v_gene: TRBV7-2; d_gene: TRBD2; CDR3aa: CASSLVAGVPYNEQFF
v_gene: TRBV5-4; d_gene: TRBD2; CDR3aa: CASSLGLAGGPNEQFF
v_gene: TRBV11-2; d_gene: TRBD2; CDR3aa: CASSLLTSGGSETQYF
v_gene: TRBV9; d_gene: .; CDR3aa: CASSDPAGYGYTF
v_gene: TRBV4-1; d_gene: TRBD2; CDR3aa: CASSQGLAGYEQYF
v_gene: TRBV9; d_gene: .; CDR3aa: CASSAAVLEGGETQYF
v_gene: TRBV7-9; d_gene: .; CDR3aa: CASSAGQVYEQYF
v_gene: TRBV4-1; d_gene: TRBD2; CDR3aa: CASSPRLAGDTGELFF
v_gene: TRBV5-6; d_gene: .; CDR3aa: CASSLGVTTNYGYTF
v_gene: TRBV4-1; d_gene: .; CDR3aa: CASSQDPGVSYEQYF
v_gene: TRBV5-6; d_gene: .; CDR3aa: CASSLLNQPQHF
v_gene: TRBV11-2; d_gene: TRBD2; CDR3aa: CASSPGLTGGNQETQYF
v_gene: TRBV9; d_gene: TRBD2; CDR3aa: CASSPQIAGARETQYF
v_gene: TRBV30; d_gene: .; CDR3aa: CAWSSGHSSNQPQHF
v_gene: TRBV4-1; d_gene: TRBD1; CDR3aa: CASSSGQLTDTQYF
v_gene: TRBV5-1; d_gene: .; CDR3aa: CASSLDPAGLPYGYTF
v_gene: TRBV27; d_gene: TRBD1; CDR3aa: CASSSDPTGGNQPQHF
v_gene: TRBV5-4; d_gene: TRBD2; CDR3aa: CASSLRAREGRTGELFF
v_gene: TRBV25-1; d_gene: TRBD1; CDR3aa: CASSVTGEAYEQYF
v_gene: TRBV5-6; d_gene: .; CDR3aa: CASSLWITGELFF
v_gene: TRBV27; d_gene: .; CDR3aa: CASSPVGGHNQPQHF
v_gene: TRBV2; d_gene: TRBD1; CDR3aa: CASSAGTGGEAQHF
v_gene: TRBV5-1; d_gene: .; CDR3aa: CASSFGVYGYTF
v_gene: TRBV7-9; d_gene: TRBD1; CDR3aa: CATQGGTGETDTQYF
v_gene: TRBV10-3; d_gene: TRBD1; CDR3aa: CAISDAGQGNPEHF
v_gene: TRBV4-3; d_gene: TRBD2; CDR3aa: CASSQDLGREDEQYF
v_gene: TRBV5-6; d_gene: TRBD2; CDR3aa: CASSLWTSGTRSYNEQFF
v_gene: TRBV28; d_gene: .; CDR3aa: CASRFGGSSYTF
v_gene: TRBV7-3; d_gene: .; CDR3aa: CASSLLAASYNEQFF
v_gene: TRBV5-1; d_gene: TRBD1; CDR3aa: CASSPVGQGDEKLFF
v_gene: TRBV27; d_gene: .; CDR3aa: CASSFIGTETQYF
v_gene: TRBV7-9; d_gene: TRBD2; CDR3aa: CASSARTSGSYNEQFF
v_gene: TRBV6-5; d_gene: .; CDR3aa: CASSYPDGNEQFF
v_gene: TRBV4-1; d_gene: .; CDR3aa: CASSSLEGNTEAFF
v_gene: TRBV10-3; d_gene: .; CDR3aa: CAISEGRGSYNEQFF
v_gene: TRBV5-8; d_gene: .; CDR3aa: CASSLFPGGYEQYF
v_gene: TRBV27; d_gene: TRBD1; CDR3aa: CASNPVGTGLLYEQYF
v_gene: TRBV10-2; d_gene: TRBD1; CDR3aa: CASKGAGYEQYF
v_gene: TRBV5-1; d_gene: TRBD2; CDR3aa: CASSLELAGGGSYNEQFF
v_gene: TRBV6-5; d_gene: TRBD1; CDR3aa: CASSYSTGEWGGELFF